This T cell receptor beta chain was identified in a study of T cells expressing NK-cell markers. Study as a whole: Most of the eight sequenced donors were HCMV-seropositive; one was seronegative. Study-wide results and caveats: HCMV specificity of the expanded NKG2C+ T cell clones stayed unclear. The CD3+CD56-NKG2C+ fraction was also led by these clonotypes in several donors.

On this clonotype: Its antigen is undetermined.

CDR1 is MNHNS and CDR2 is SASEGT in the germline V gene. This CDR3 is built from 15 residues. TCRdb re-called the 5' RACE reads; one entry per CDR3 protein, DNA not given. The listing records hundreds of thousands of distinct CDR3 sequences. The clonotype was recovered from a woman between 18 and 70 years old in good health. The rearrangement links TRBV6-1 to TRBJ1-3; the TCRdb D gene call, TRBD1, has no DNA to confirm it. Sequenced: blood T cells: a sorted CD56 or NKG2C T cell subset, CD4+ or CD8+ T cells, or bulk PBMC T cells (not recorded which). Here the CDR3 reads CASSPRTGGGNTIYF.